This TCR beta chain appears in the sequencing data of a study of cytomegalovirus exposure and HLA in healthy donors. Study-wide results and caveats: An analysis that came later showed most CMV-associated TCR beta chains appearing HLA-restricted. Researchers had no immune exposure information except CMV serostatus available.

This CDR3 region has 17 residues. Germline V gene lookup returns CDR1 SGHNT and CDR2 YYREEE (reference sequence). Trimming at V came to 1 base and at J to 4 bases, leaving 11 bases not matched to a gene. Comment on this clone: What it binds is not known.

The PCR contained 60 Vbeta and 13 Jbeta primers. Data came from immunoSEQ multiplex PCR; TCRdb stores just in-frame clones and leaves some out. Of approximately 95,000 clones in the sample, around 80% were seen once. The chain uses TRBV5-4 and TRBJ1-3; 7 bases align to TRBD1. The sequence derives from a man aged 18 to 29 in good health and CMV-seropositive. The specimen sequenced was PBMCs. CDR3 loop: CASSLFKTGSGGNTIYF. CDR3 nucleotides: TGTGCCAGCAGCTTGTTTAAGACAGGGAGCGGAGGAAACACCATATATTTT.